This is a list of T cell receptor beta chains from one sample in a study of cytomegalovirus exposure and HLA in healthy donors. The repertoire was sequenced with immunoSEQ multiplex PCR; TCRdb's copy has only in-frame clones and lacks some. Of approximately 150,000 clones listed, around 85% are singletons. Specimen: PBMCs. The receptors shown here come from a man aged 35 to 55 in good health and CMV-seronegative. The CDR3 runs from the conserved cysteine through the conserved F or W. The D gene is left open where the match is weak. A row's size may be missing; if present it is once, few, many or a size class.

d_gene	j_gene	v_gene	abundance	CDR3aa	CDR3nt
TRBD1	TRBJ2-7	TRBV9	few	CASSAAPGGGYEQYF	TGTGCCAGCAGCGCAGCCCCAGGGGGCGGCTACGAGCAGTACTTC
TRBD1	TRBJ2-1	TRBV6-4	.	CASSPGQGGYNEQFF	TGTGCCAGCAGTCCCGGACAGGGGGGCTACAATGAGCAGTTCTTC
.	TRBJ1-1	TRBV5-1	few	CASRDSQNTEAFF	TGCGCCAGCAGGGACAGCCAGAACACTGAAGCTTTCTTT
TRBD2	TRBJ2-5	TRBV18	.	CASSPIFTSGGEDQETQYF	TGTGCCAGCTCACCAATCTTCACTAGCGGGGGGGAGGACCAAGAGACCCAGTACTTC
TRBD2	TRBJ2-3	TRBV5-4	.	CASSGLGRGQYF	TGTGCCAGCAGCGGGCTAGGGAGGGGGCAGTATTTT
TRBD1	TRBJ1-5	TRBV28	few	CASSTGAQPQHF	TGTGCCAGCAGCACAGGGGCCCAGCCCCAGCATTTT
.	TRBJ1-6	TRBV7-3	.	CASSLGPGPNSPLHF	TGTGCCAGCAGCTTAGGGCCAGGGCCTAATTCACCCCTCCACTTT
TRBD2	TRBJ2-1	TRBV27	.	CASSLALAGYNEQFF	TGTGCCAGCAGTTTGGCTCTAGCGGGGTACAATGAGCAGTTCTTC
TRBD1	TRBJ1-2	TRBV19	.	CASSTGGVNYGYTF	TGTGCCAGTAGCACAGGGGGCGTTAACTATGGCTACACCTTC
.	TRBJ1-5	TRBV21-1	few	CASSKGGRGVREGQQPQHF	TGTGCCAGCAGCAAAGGTGGGCGGGGGGTCAGGGAAGGCCAGCAGCCCCAGCATTTT
.	TRBJ2-1	TRBV6-6	.	CASSDPGTPYNEQFF	TGTGCCAGCAGTGATCCAGGGACACCTTACAATGAGCAGTTCTTC
.	TRBJ1-6	TRBV6-6	few	CATGDSPLHF	TGTGCCACGGGGGATTCACCCCTCCACTTT
TRBD1	TRBJ1-1	TRBV9	.	CASSSQTGGSNTEAFF	TGTGCCAGCAGCTCCCAGACAGGGGGATCGAACACTGAAGCTTTCTTT
TRBD1	TRBJ1-1	TRBV7-2	.	CASSFTGGALNTEAFF	TGTGCCAGCAGCTTCACAGGGGGTGCGCTTAACACTGAAGCTTTCTTT
.	TRBJ2-2	TRBV30	.	CAWRAPTGELFF	TGTGCCTGGAGAGCCCCGACCGGGGAGCTGTTTTTT
.	TRBJ2-3	TRBV6-1	.	CASSESTDTQYF	TGTGCCAGCAGCGAGAGCACAGATACGCAGTATTTT
.	TRBJ2-5	TRBV2	.	CASRLLETQYF	TGTGCCAGCAGACTACTCGAGACCCAGTACTTC
.	TRBJ1-2	TRBV28	.	CASSLDRSGYTF	TGTGCCAGCAGTTTGGACAGATCCGGCTACACCTTC
.	TRBJ2-3	TRBV10-3	.	CAISESTDTQYF	TGTGCCATCAGTGAGTCGACTGATACGCAGTATTTT
.	TRBJ2-5	TRBV13	.	CASSLGRGPGETQYF	TGTGCCAGCAGCTTAGGGCGGGGCCCGGGGGAGACCCAGTACTTC
TRBD2	TRBJ2-1	TRBV28	.	CASKRGLSYNEQFF	TGTGCCAGCAAGCGGGGCCTCTCCTACAATGAGCAGTTCTTC
.	TRBJ2-3	TRBV9	.	CASSVLEWGQAPDTQYF	TGTGCCAGCAGCGTATTAGAGTGGGGCCAGGCCCCAGATACGCAGTATTTT
.	TRBJ1-1	TRBV7-9	.	CASSLGLGRNTEAFF	TGTGCCAGCAGCTTAGGACTAGGGAGAAACACTGAAGCTTTCTTT
TRBD2	TRBJ2-7	TRBV10-3	.	CAISAYSGGVVGEQYF	TGTGCCATCAGTGCCTACTCCGGGGGGGTGGTGGGGGAGCAGTACTTC
TRBD1	TRBJ1-5	TRBV19	.	CASSMLTRGRGVQPQHF	TGTGCCAGTAGTATGCTAACCAGGGGGCGCGGGGTTCAGCCCCAGCATTTT
.	TRBJ2-3	TRBV15	.	CATSREYGGPPDTQYF	TGTGCCACCAGCAGAGAGTACGGGGGGCCCCCCGATACGCAGTATTTT
.	TRBJ1-5	TRBV29-1	.	CSVSFSRGGSQPQHF	TGCAGCGTTTCATTTTCTCGGGGGGGCAGCCAGCCCCAGCATTTT